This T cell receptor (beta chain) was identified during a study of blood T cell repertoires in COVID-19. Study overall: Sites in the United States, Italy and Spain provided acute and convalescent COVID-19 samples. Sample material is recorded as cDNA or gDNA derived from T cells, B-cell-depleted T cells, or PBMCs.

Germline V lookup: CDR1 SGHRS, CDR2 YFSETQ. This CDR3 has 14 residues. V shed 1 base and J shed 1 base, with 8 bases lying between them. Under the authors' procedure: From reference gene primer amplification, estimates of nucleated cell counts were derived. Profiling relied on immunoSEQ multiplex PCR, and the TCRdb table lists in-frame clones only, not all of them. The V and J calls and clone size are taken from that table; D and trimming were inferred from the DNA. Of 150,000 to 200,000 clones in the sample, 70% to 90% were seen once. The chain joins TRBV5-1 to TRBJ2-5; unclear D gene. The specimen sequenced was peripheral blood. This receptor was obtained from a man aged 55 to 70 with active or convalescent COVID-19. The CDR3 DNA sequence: TGCGCCAGCAGCTTGATGGGCTTCCAAGAGACCCAGTACTTC. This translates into CASSLMGFQETQYF.